These 15 T cell receptor beta chains came from one sample sequenced in a study of blood T cell repertoires in COVID-19. TCRdb's copy holds only in-frame clones and misses some; the assay was immunoSEQ multiplex PCR. The table records 200,000 to 250,000 clones, roughly 85% of them present only once. Sequenced sample: PBMCs or T cells enriched from blood (not recorded which). The receptors originated from a woman in her thirties or forties with acute COVID-19.

Note on this clone: Mismatch with germline at one junction end may stem from a read error. This sample also contains other DNA sequences that code for the same CDR3. This sequence joins TRBV2 and TRBJ1-2; no clear D. The CDR3 is 13 residues long. Per germline, CDR1 SNHLY and CDR2 FYNNEI. Here the CDR3 DNA reads TGTGCCAGCAGGGAAGGAACCGGCTATGGCTACACCTTC. Amino acid sequence: CASREGTGYGYTF.

The chain couples TRBV7-9 to TRBJ1-1; TRBD1 might be the D (5 bases). Trimming shortened V by 1 base and J by 11 bases, and 11 bases separated the two germline ends. CDR3 length equals 12 residues. CDR1 and CDR2 (germline): SEHNR, FQNEAQ (reference sequence). The CDR3 DNA reads TGTGCCAGCAGCTTAGTTCAGGGTCCCGCTTTCTTT. Amino acids: CASSLVQGPAFF.

This clone came up once. CDR3 region: CASSITSGGSNYNEQFF. DNA for the CDR3: TGTGCCAGCAGCATTACTAGCGGGGGGTCTAACTACAATGAGCAGTTCTTC. The V call is TRBV5-5, the J call TRBJ2-1; TRBD2 matches at 12 bases. V gave up 4 bases and J gave up 3 bases; unmatched junction bases: 8. Germline V gives CDR1 SGHKS, CDR2 YYEKEE (reference sequence). This CDR3 has 17 residues.

The chain is built from TRBV19 and TRBJ1-5, with TRBD1 identical over 9 bases. The CDR3 is 14 amino acids. Looked up from germline, CDR1 is LNHDA and CDR2 is SQIVND (reference sequence). V lost 6 bases to trimming and J lost 2 bases; unmatched junction nucleotides: 2. The CDR3 DNA follows: TGTGCCAGTAGACGACAGGGGGGCAATCAGCCCCAGCATTTT. Protein: CASRRQGGNQPQHF. Combining the CDR3 with reference TRBV19 and TRBJ1-5 gives the whole variable domain DGGITQSPKYLFRKEGQNVTLSCEQNLNHDAMYWYRQDPGQGLRLIYYSQIVNDFQKGDIAEGYSVSREKKESFPLTVTSAQKNPTAFYLCASRRQGGNQPQHFGDGTRLSIL.

The CDR3 protein is CASRVGGASTDTQYF. DNA for the CDR3: TGTGCCAGCAGGGTAGGAGGAGCTAGCACAGATACGCAGTATTTT. The J gene is TRBJ2-3, the V gene TRBV2; the D gene is possibly TRBD2 (5 bases). Germline loops: CDR1 SNHLY, CDR2 FYNNEI. CDR3 length: 15 residues. Trimming stripped 6 bases from V and 0 bases from J, with 13 bases between. The full variable domain, completed using reference TRBV2 and TRBJ2-3, is EPEVTQTPSHQVTQMGQEVILRCVPISNHLYFYWYRQILGQKVEFLVSFYNNEISEKSEIFDDQFSVERPDGSNFTLKIRSTKLEDSAMYFCASRVGGASTDTQYFGPGTRLTVL.

The chain couples TRBV7-2 to TRBJ1-1; D unresolved. Trimming shortened V by 5 bases and J by 1 base, and 8 bases separated the two germline ends. This CDR3 has 13 amino acids. CDR1 is SGHTA, CDR2 FQGNSA, per germline. DNA for the CDR3: TGTGCCAGCAGCCGTGACTGGAACACTGAAGCTTTCTTT. It yields the protein CASSRDWNTEAFF.

The V and J genes are TRBV9 and TRBJ1-1; 8 nucleotides align to TRBD1. Per germline, CDR1 SGDLS and CDR2 YYNGEE. With V trimmed by 0 bases and J by 1 base, 2 bases remained unmatched. The CDR3 sequence is 15 residues long. The CDR3 region has the DNA TGTGCCAGCAGCGTAGTAACAGGGGGGAACACTGAAGCTTTCTTT. Translated: CASSVVTGGNTEAFF.

This clone appeared a single time. The rearrangement links TRBV7-3 to TRBJ1-1, with D possibly TRBD1 on 5 matching bases. V lost 5 bases, J lost 0 bases, and 10 bases lay in between. The CDR3 is 14 residues long. Germline-derived CDR1 and CDR2 are SGHTA and FQGTGA. The CDR3 bases are TGTGCCAGCAGCCAAACAGGCCTGAACACTGAAGCTTTCTTT. Translating gives CASSQTGLNTEAFF.

The CDR3 DNA sequence: TGTGCCAGCAGCGCCTCGACCTCCGTGGACAGTGAAGCTTTCTTT. This sequence encodes CASSASTSVDSEAFF. V and J are TRBV9 and TRBJ1-1; D is perhaps TRBD1 (6 bases). The CDR3 covers 15 residues. CDR1 and CDR2 from the germline V gene are SGDLS and YYNGEE. Trimming removed 3 bases at V and 7 bases at J, with 19 bases between.

This clone was found a few times. V gene TRBV7-3 combines with J gene TRBJ2-1; D may be TRBD2 (7 bases). Germline loops: CDR1 SGHTA, CDR2 FQGTGA. This CDR3 spans 16 amino acids. The V end was cut by 2 bases, the J end by 4 bases, with 15 bases between. CDR3 residues: CASSLGSGGAYNEQFF. Here the CDR3 DNA reads TGTGCCAGCAGCTTAGGTTCTGGGGGGGCTTACAATGAGCAGTTCTTC. The entire variable domain, with the rest obtained from reference TRBV7-3 and TRBJ2-1, is as follows: GAGVSQTPSNKVTEKGKYVELRCDPISGHTALYWYRQSLGQGPEFLIYFQGTGAADDSGLPNDRFFAVRPEGSVSTLKIQRTERGDSAVYLCASSLGSGGAYNEQFFGPGTRLTVL.

The rearrangement joins TRBV9 to TRBJ1-3, with a weak D call TRBD1 (6 bases). V was clipped by 4 bases and J by 0 bases, with 8 bases between them. The CDR3 has 14 amino acids. Looked up from germline, CDR1 is SGDLS and CDR2 is YYNGEE. As DNA, the CDR3 is TGTGCCAGCAGCTTACAGGGCTCTGGAAACACCATATATTTT. This translates into CASSLQGSGNTIYF.

The gene calls are TRBV25-1 and TRBJ2-1; the D gene is possibly TRBD2 (6 bases). This CDR3 comprises 15 residues. Germline CDR1 MGHDK, CDR2 SYGVNS. Trimming cost V 1 base and J 5 bases, with 12 bases left between them. The CDR3: CASSEWASANNEQFF. DNA of the CDR3: TGTGCCAGCAGTGAATGGGCTAGCGCTAACAATGAGCAGTTCTTC.

The CDR3 nucleotides read TGTGCCAGCAGTGTGAACTTAGATACGCAGTATTTT. The encoded protein is CASSVNLDTQYF. The chain has TRBV28 and TRBJ2-3, with unresolved D. Deletions cut 5 bases from V and 5 bases from J, with 8 bases between. The CDR3 totals 12 residues. The germline V gene encodes CDR1 MDHEN and CDR2 SYDVKM.

The chain is built from TRBV6-4 and TRBJ2-6; D gene unclear. The CDR3 spans 16 residues. The V gene's germline CDR1 is MRHNA and CDR2 SNTAGT. Trimming shortened V by 5 bases and J by 0 bases, and 11 bases separated the two germline ends. CDR3 in amino acids: CASSPEPSSGANVLTF. In DNA, the CDR3 is TGTGCCAGCAGTCCAGAGCCTAGCTCTGGGGCCAACGTCCTGACTTTC.

This clone was picked up one time. This chain connects TRBV4-3 to TRBJ2-2; 15 positions match TRBD2. The length of the CDR3 is 19 residues. Trimming removed 0 bases from V and 5 bases from J; junction bases left unmatched: 7. Germline values: CDR1 LGHNA, CDR2 YSLEER. CDR3 sequence reads: CASSQDSGLAGGPTGELFF. CDR3 sequence (DNA): TGCGCCAGCAGCCAAGATTCCGGACTAGCGGGGGGGCCGACCGGGGAGCTGTTTTTT.